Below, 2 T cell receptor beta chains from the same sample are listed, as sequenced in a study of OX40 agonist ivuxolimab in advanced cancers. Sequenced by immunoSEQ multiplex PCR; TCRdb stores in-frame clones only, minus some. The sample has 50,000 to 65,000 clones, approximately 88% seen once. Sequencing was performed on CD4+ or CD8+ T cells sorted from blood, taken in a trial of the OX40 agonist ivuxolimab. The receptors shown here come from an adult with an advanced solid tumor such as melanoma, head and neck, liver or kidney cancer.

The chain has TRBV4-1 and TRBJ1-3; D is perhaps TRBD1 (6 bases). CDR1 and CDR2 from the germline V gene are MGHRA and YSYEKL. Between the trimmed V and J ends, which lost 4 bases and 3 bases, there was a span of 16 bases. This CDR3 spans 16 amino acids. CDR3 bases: TGCGCCAGCAGCCGAGAACAGGGAGGCAATGGAAACACCATATATTTT. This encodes CASSREQGGNGNTIYF.

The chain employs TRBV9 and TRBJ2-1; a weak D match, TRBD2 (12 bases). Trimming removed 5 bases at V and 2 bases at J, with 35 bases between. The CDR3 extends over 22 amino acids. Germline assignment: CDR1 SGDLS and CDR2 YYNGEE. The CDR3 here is CASRPGTGGFETSGSPYNEQFF. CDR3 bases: TGTGCCAGCAGACCCGGGACAGGGGGTTTCGAGACTAGCGGGAGTCCCTACAATGAGCAGTTCTTC. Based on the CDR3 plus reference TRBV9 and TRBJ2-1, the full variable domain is DSGVTQTPKHLITATGQRVTLRCSPRSGDLSVYWYQQSLDQGLQFLIQYYNGEERAKGNILERFSAQQFPDLHSELNLSSLELGDSALYFCASRPGTGGFETSGSPYNEQFFGPGTRLTVL.